The clone carrying this T cell receptor beta chain was seen at least ten times. Its specificity is unknown. Per the germline V gene, CDR1 is SGHRS and CDR2 is YFSETQ. This CDR3 region has 16 residues. V lost 3 bases to trimming and J lost 0 bases, with 15 bases between them. This sample was included in a study of beta chain features in type 1 diabetes. As every portion of the isolated RNA was reverse transcribed, the sequencing read expressed TCRB transcripts. Generated by immunoSEQ multiplex PCR, the TCRdb table keeps only in-frame clones and is missing some. This table holds 400,000 or so clones, 9.5% to 10% found once. Overall study findings and caveats: Shortening of TCRB CDR3s, moderate but significant, appeared in all four CD4+ subsets of Type 1 diabetes patients.

The clonotype originates from a man aged 25-45 years with type 1 diabetes. This chain links TRBV5-1 with TRBJ1-1; D remains ambiguous. Sequencing used central memory CD4+ T cells from blood. The CDR3 spells CASSSLERAMNTEAFF. The CDR3 nucleotides read TGCGCCAGCAGCTCGTTGGAGCGGGCCATGAACACTGAAGCTTTCTTT. The full variable domain, in which reference TRBV5-1 and TRBJ1-1 provide the parts outside the CDR3, is KAGVTQTPRYLIKTRGQQVTLSCSPISGHRSVSWYQQTPGQGLQFLFEYFSETQRNKGNFPGRFSGRQFSNSRSEMNVSTLELGDSALYLCASSSLERAMNTEAFFGQGTRLTVV.